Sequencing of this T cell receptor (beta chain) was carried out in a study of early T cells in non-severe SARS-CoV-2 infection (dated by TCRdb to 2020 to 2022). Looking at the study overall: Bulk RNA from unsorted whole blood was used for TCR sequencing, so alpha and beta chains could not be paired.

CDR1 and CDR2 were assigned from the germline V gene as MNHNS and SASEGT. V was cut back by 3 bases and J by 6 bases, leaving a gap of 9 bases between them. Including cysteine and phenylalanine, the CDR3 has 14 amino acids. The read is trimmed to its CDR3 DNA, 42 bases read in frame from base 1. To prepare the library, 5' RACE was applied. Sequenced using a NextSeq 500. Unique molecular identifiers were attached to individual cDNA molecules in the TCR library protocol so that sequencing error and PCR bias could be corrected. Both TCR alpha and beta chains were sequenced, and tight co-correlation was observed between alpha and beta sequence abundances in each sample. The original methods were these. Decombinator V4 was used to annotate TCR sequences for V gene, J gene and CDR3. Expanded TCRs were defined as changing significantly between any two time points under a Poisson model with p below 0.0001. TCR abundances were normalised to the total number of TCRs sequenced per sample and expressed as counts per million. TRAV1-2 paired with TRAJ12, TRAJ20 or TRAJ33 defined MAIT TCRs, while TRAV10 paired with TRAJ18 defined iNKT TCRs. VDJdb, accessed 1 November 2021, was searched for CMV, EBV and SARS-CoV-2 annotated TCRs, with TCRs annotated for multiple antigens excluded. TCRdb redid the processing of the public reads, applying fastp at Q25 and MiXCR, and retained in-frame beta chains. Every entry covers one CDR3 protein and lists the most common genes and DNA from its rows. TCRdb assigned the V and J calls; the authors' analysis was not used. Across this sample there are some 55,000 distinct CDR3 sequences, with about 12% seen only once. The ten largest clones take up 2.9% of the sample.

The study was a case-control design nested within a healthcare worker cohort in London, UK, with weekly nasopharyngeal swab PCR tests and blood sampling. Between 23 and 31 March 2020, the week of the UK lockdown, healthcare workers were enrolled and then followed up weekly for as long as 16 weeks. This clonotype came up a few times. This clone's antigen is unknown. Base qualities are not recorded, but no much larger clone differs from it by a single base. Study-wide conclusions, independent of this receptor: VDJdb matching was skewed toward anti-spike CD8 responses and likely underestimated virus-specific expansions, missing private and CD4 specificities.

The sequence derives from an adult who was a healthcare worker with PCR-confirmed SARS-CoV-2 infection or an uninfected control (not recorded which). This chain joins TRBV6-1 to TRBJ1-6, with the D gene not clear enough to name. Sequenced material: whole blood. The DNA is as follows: TGTGCCAGCAGTGAGGCAGCCAGTAATTCACCCCTCCACTTT. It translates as CASSEAASNSPLHF.